This is a list of T cell receptor beta chains from one sample in a study of T cell repertoires in cytomegalovirus infection. TCRdb re-called the reads with MiXCR, one entry per CDR3 protein. This repertoire shows about 300,000 distinct CDR3 sequences, about a quarter found once; its top ten account for approximately 15%. Specimen: PBMCs. The receptor set was obtained from a human donor in good health (CMV status not recorded). Some clones in this sample may be carry-over from other donors' samples. CDR3s leave out the opening cysteine and the closing phenylalanine or tryptophan.

TRBJ1-1 TRBV2 ASKGYTEAF
TRBJ2-2 TRBV7-2 ASSPALAGVTGELF
TRBJ1-1 TRBV28 ASSFYAEEAF
TRBJ2-3 TRBV6-2/TRBV6-3 ASSYSKSWGDTQY
TRBJ2-7 TRBV11-2 ASSFGIRASNSYEQY
TRBJ2-7 TRBV9 ASSVTGSSSYEQY
TRBJ1-3 TRBV7-2 ASSRAVDPGNTIY
TRBJ1-1 TRBV28 ASRGSRGWGTEAF
TRBJ2-5 TRBV6-2/TRBV6-3 ASSQAETQY
TRBJ2-1 TRBV25-1 ASSESGREGRNEQF